Below, 26 T cell receptor beta chains from the same sample are listed, as sequenced in a study of metastatic and nonmetastatic thyroid tumors. TCRdb re-clonotyped the PCR reads via MiXCR. The sample lists around 35,000 clones, about 15% seen once, with about 6.8% in the top ten. Each patient went into thyroid surgery without having received any treatment. Source material: blood. The receptor source for this set is a male donor with papillary thyroid cancer or a benign thyroid nodule (not recorded which). Some clones in this sample may be carry-over from other donors' samples.

This clone was counted many times. This chain links TRBV12-3 or TRBV12-4 with TRBJ2-1; D might be TRBD1 (6 bases). CDR3 length equals 12 residues. Trimming shortened V by 5 bases and J by 5 bases, and 7 bases separated the two germline ends. The CDR3 DNA is TGTGCCAGCAGTCGGGACAACAATGAGCAGTTCTTC. This encodes CASSRDNNEQFF.

By sample share, this clone is medium-sized. This chain joins TRBV24-1 and TRBJ2-2, with D tentatively TRBD1 (6 bases). CDR3 length: 13 residues. Germline V gene sequence: CDR1 KGHDR, CDR2 SFDVKD. V was shortened by 8 bases and J by 5 bases, with 11 bases between the two germline ends. As DNA, the CDR3 is TGTGCCACCAAAACAGGGCGGACCGGGGAGCTGTTTTTT. Translating gives CATKTGRTGELFF.

This clone was detected many times. The chain employs TRBV5-1 and TRBJ2-3; D ambiguous. Trimming removed 0 bases from V and 4 bases from J, with 6 bases in between. The CDR3 is 13 residues long. CDR1 is SGHRS, CDR2 YFSETQ, per germline. CDR3 sequence reads: CASSLGNPDTQYF. The CDR3 DNA follows: TGCGCCAGCAGCTTGGGCAACCCAGATACGCAGTATTTT. Together with reference TRBV5-1 and TRBJ2-3, the CDR3 gives the full variable domain: KAGVTQTPRYLIKTRGQQVTLSCSPISGHRSVSWYQQTPGQGLQFLFEYFSETQRNKGNFPGRFSGRQFSNSRSEMNVSTLELGDSALYLCASSLGNPDTQYFGPGTRLTVL.

This clone was recorded at least ten times. The V and J genes are TRBV5-6 and TRBJ1-5, with D possibly matching TRBD1 (5 bases). V lost 0 bases to trimming and J lost 2 bases, with 15 bases between them. CDR1 and CDR2 from the germline V gene are SGHDT and YYEEEE. The CDR3 length is 17 residues. The CDR3 DNA follows: TGTGCCAGCAGCTTGGTATGGGGCGCGCAGGGCAATCAGCCCCAGCATTTT. Protein sequence: CASSLVWGAQGNQPQHF.

This clone was observed at least ten times. Other DNA sequences in the sample encode the same CDR3. This sequence joins TRBV5-1 and TRBJ2-1; the match to TRBD1 covers 10 bases. The CDR3 extends over 15 amino acids. V lost 3 bases and J lost 6; bases outside the gene matches: 6. In germline, CDR1 is SGHRS, CDR2 YFSETQ. CDR3 sequence (DNA): TGCGCCAGCAGCTCCGGGACAGGGGCTTTCAATGAGCAGTTCTTC. Its translation is CASSSGTGAFNEQFF.

This clone was counted a single time. Being one base from a much bigger clone, this may be a read error. The gene calls are TRBV5-1 and TRBJ2-5, with a tentative D call TRBD2 (5 bases). Deletions cut 3 bases from V and 6 bases from J, with 18 bases between. The CDR3 sequence is 15 residues long. CDR1 and CDR2 (germline): SGHRS, YFSETQ. The CDR3 here is CASSYRTDVVQTQYF. CDR3 nucleotide sequence: TGCGCCAGCAGCTATAGGACTGACGTCGTCCAGACCCAGTACTTC.

This clone was seen repeatedly, ten times or more. A much larger clone lies one base from this, so it may be a read error. The chain recombines TRBV19 with TRBJ2-7; 10 bases fit TRBD1. The CDR3 runs to 15 residues. CDR1 is LNHDA, CDR2 SQIVND, per germline (reference sequence). The CDR3 sequence is CAGSIRTGGPYEQYF. The DNA of the CDR3 is TGTGCCGGTAGTATACGGACAGGGGGTCCCTACGAGCAGTACTTC.

This clone was observed many times. The chain is built from TRBV5-4 and TRBJ1-2; D ambiguous. The ends were cut back, 0 bases at V and 2 bases at J, with 5 bases in the middle. Germline CDR1 is SGHNT and CDR2 is YYREEE (reference sequence). The CDR3 sequence is 13 residues long. CDR3 amino acids: CASSLGDNYGYTF. The CDR3 DNA is TGTGCCAGCAGCTTGGGTGACAACTATGGCTACACCTTC.

At least ten counts were recorded for this clone. The V gene is TRBV9, the J gene TRBJ2-5, with D possibly called TRBD1 or TRBD2 (6 bases each). This CDR3 contains 15 residues. Germline V lookup: CDR1 SGDLS, CDR2 YYNGEE. The V and J ends lost 4 bases and 2 bases respectively, with 15 bases between them. The CDR3 protein is CASSPWGAGQETQYF. CDR3 nucleotides: TGTGCCAGCAGCCCCTGGGGGGCGGGACAAGAGACCCAGTACTTC. The full variable domain, completed using reference TRBV9 and TRBJ2-5, is DSGVTQTPKHLITATGQRVTLRCSPRSGDLSVYWYQQSLDQGLQFLIQYYNGEERAKGNILERFSAQQFPDLHSELNLSSLELGDSALYFCASSPWGAGQETQYFGPGTRLLVL.

This clone is medium-sized within its sample. This chain uses TRBV6-5 with TRBJ2-1; tentatively, D is TRBD1 (6 bases). This CDR3 contains 17 residues. Trimming stripped 0 bases from V and 0 bases from J, with 12 bases between. The germline V gene encodes CDR1 MNHEY and CDR2 SVGAGI. The DNA of the CDR3 is TGTGCCAGCAGTTACTCGGGGGCAGCGAGCTCCTACAATGAGCAGTTCTTC. It yields the protein CASSYSGAASSYNEQFF.

This clone was recorded at least ten times. The rearrangement joins TRBV20-1 to TRBJ2-5; 8 bases align to TRBD1. The germline V gene has CDR1 DFQATT and CDR2 SNEGSKA (reference sequence). The CDR3 runs 13 residues. V lost 3 bases and J lost 5; bases outside the gene matches: 5. The CDR3 spells CSARTGVWETQYF. The CDR3 DNA is TGCAGTGCTAGGACAGGGGTTTGGGAGACCCAGTACTTC.

This clone occurred many times. This chain links TRBV24-1 with TRBJ2-2; D unresolved. Germline lookup yields CDR1 KGHDR and CDR2 SFDVKD. CDR3 length: 14 residues. V was clipped by 7 bases and J by 5 bases, with 13 bases between them. The CDR3: CATRSELKTGELFF. In DNA, the CDR3 is TGTGCCACCAGATCAGAGCTGAAGACCGGGGAGCTGTTTTTT.

This clone has a count of ten or more. The chain recombines TRBV20-1 with TRBJ1-2; 9 bases map to TRBD1. The V gene end was trimmed by 5 bases and the J gene end by 4 bases; junction bases not matched to a gene: 5. CDR1 DFQATT and CDR2 SNEGSKA come from the germline V gene (reference sequence). The CDR3 is 13 residues long. The CDR3: CSAGQTGGYGYTF. The CDR3 DNA follows: TGCAGTGCTGGACAGACAGGGGGCTATGGCTACACCTTC.

The chain joins TRBV5-1 to TRBJ2-1, with D hard to call. Germline CDR1 and CDR2: SGHRS and YFSETQ. V was shortened by 1 base and J by 5 bases, with 10 bases between the two germline ends. The length of the CDR3 is 14 residues. CDR3 sequence (DNA): TGCGCCAGCAGCTTGCAGCCAGATAACAATGAGCAGTTCTTC. Protein: CASSLQPDNNEQFF.

This clone has at least ten counts. V and J are TRBV5-1 and TRBJ2-3; maybe TRBD2 (6 bases). CDR1 SGHRS and CDR2 YFSETQ come from the germline V gene. V lost 4 bases and J lost 0, with 15 bases in between. The CDR3 is 16 residues long. The CDR3 region has the DNA TGCGCCAGCAGCATAGGACCAAGCGGGAGCACAGATACGCAGTATTTT. It encodes CASSIGPSGSTDTQYF.

This sequence joins TRBV19 and TRBJ2-3; the match to TRBD2 covers 9 bases. With 9 bases clipped from V and 5 bases from J, the junction kept 12 bases outside the gene matches. Germline V gives CDR1 LNHDA, CDR2 SQIVND (reference sequence). The CDR3 totals 15 residues. The CDR3 region is CASRGGGGRVDTQYF. CDR3 nucleotides: TGTGCCAGCCGGGGCGGGGGGGGGCGGGTAGATACGCAGTATTTT.

This clone was counted a few times. This sample includes further DNA sequences coding for the same CDR3. The V gene is TRBV10-1, the J gene TRBJ2-7; perhaps D is TRBD1 or TRBD2 (5 bases each). This CDR3 is 14 amino acids long. With 2 bases removed from V and 7 bases from J, the gap between germline ends came to 15 bases. The germline V gene has CDR1 WNHNN and CDR2 SYGVQD (reference sequence). This chain's CDR3 is CASSEGGYPGEQYF. The CDR3 region has the DNA TGCGCCAGCAGTGAGGGGGGTTACCCCGGTGAGCAGTACTTC.

This clone was detected a few times. V gene TRBV6-1 combines with J gene TRBJ2-1, with D possibly being TRBD1 (5 bases). In germline, CDR1 is MNHNS, CDR2 SASEGT. Trimming took off 1 base at V and 5 bases at J, with 15 bases between the two ends. The CDR3 consists of 16 residues. The CDR3 sequence: CASSEVGVGINNEQFF. CDR3 sequence (DNA): TGTGCCAGCAGTGAAGTAGGGGTGGGGATTAACAATGAGCAGTTCTTC.

This clone was detected many times. The rearrangement links TRBV6-1 to TRBJ1-6, with 8 bases fitting TRBD1. The germline gives CDR1 MNHNS, CDR2 SASEGT. The CDR3 consists of 15 residues. Trimming took 6 bases from V and 3 from J; bases not matched to a gene: 4. The CDR3 sequence is CASRSDRVYNSPLHF. The CDR3 nucleotides are TGTGCCAGCAGATCGGACAGGGTCTATAATTCACCCCTCCACTTT.

Ten or more counts support this clone. CDR3 amino acids: CSARPGLSTYEQYF. The CDR3 nucleotides are TGCAGTGCGAGACCGGGACTTTCGACCTACGAGCAGTACTTC. The chain carries TRBV20-1 and TRBJ2-7; D might be TRBD2 (6 bases). The germline V gene has CDR1 DFQATT and CDR2 SNEGSKA (reference sequence). V lost 6 bases and J lost 2, with 17 bases in between. There are 14 residues in the CDR3.

The J gene is TRBJ2-2, the V gene TRBV20-1, with 8 bases lining up with TRBD1. The CDR3 is 18 residues long. The germline CDR1 and CDR2 sequences are DFQATT and SNEGSKA (reference sequence). V shed 0 bases, J shed 1 base, and the junction held 10 bases outside the gene matches. CDR3 residues: CSARDPASGQGNTGELFF. CDR3 nucleotide sequence: TGCAGTGCTAGAGATCCGGCGTCTGGACAGGGGAACACCGGGGAGCTGTTTTTT.

This clone was seen many times. The V gene is TRBV5-1, the J gene TRBJ1-5; 8 bases line up with TRBD1. V lost 4 bases and J lost 0; bases outside the gene matches: 15. The CDR3 is 19 amino acids. Germline V gives CDR1 SGHRS, CDR2 YFSETQ. CDR3 DNA sequence: TGCGCCAGCAGCCCCCAGGACAGGGAATTAACGGTTAGCAATCAGCCCCAGCATTTT. It yields the protein CASSPQDRELTVSNQPQHF.

This clone appeared a single time. A junction boundary mismatches the germline segment, possibly from a read error. The rearrangement links TRBV20-1 to TRBJ2-5; possible D gene TRBD2, 5 bases. The CDR3 has 15 residues. CDR1 and CDR2 (germline): DFQATT, SNEGSKA (reference sequence). The CDR3 region has the DNA TGCAGTGCCCCCCGAGGGCCCTGGTGCCAAGAGGCCCAGTACTTC. Amino acids: CSAPRGPWCQEAQYF.

This chain joins TRBV6-1 and TRBJ2-5; 9 bases match TRBD2. The CDR3 has 15 residues. V trimming: 6 bases; J trimming: 7 bases; junction bases outside the gene matches: 12. Looked up from germline, CDR1 is MNHNS and CDR2 is SASEGT. The CDR3 is CASSRLAVEGGTQYF. CDR3 in DNA: TGTGCCAGCAGCCGACTAGCGGTAGAGGGGGGGACCCAGTACTTC.

CDR3 coding DNA: TGTGCCAGCAGCTTAGTAGGCGGTTGGAACTCCTACGAGCAGTACTTC. Residues: CASSLVGGWNSYEQYF. The chain combines TRBV11-2 with TRBJ2-7, with D uncertain. The CDR3 is made up of 16 amino acids. The ends were cut back, 1 base at V and 0 bases at J, with 13 bases in the middle. Germline values: CDR1 SGHAT, CDR2 FQNNGV.

This clone has at least ten counts. The V gene is TRBV3-1, the J gene TRBJ1-1, with D possibly being TRBD1 (6 bases). Germline assignment: CDR1 LGHDT and CDR2 YNNKEL (reference sequence). This CDR3 contains 14 residues. Trimming left V 3 bases short and J 4 bases short, with 12 bases between. DNA for the CDR3: TGTGCCAGCAGCCAGCAGGGGCTGGGCACTGAAGCTTTCTTT. Its protein is CASSQQGLGTEAFF.